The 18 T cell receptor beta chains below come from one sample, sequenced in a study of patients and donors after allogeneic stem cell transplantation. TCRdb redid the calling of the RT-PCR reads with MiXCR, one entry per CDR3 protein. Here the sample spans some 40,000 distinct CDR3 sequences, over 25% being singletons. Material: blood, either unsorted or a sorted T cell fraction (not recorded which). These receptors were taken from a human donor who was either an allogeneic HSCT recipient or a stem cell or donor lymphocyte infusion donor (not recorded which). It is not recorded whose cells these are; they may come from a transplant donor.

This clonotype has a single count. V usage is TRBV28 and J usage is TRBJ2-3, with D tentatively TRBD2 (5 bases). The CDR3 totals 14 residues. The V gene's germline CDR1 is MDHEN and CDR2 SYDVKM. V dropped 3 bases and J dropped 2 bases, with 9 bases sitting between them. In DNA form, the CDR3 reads TGTGCCAGCAGTTTCGGAGCGGCCACAGATACGCAGTATTTT. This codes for CASSFGAATDTQYF.

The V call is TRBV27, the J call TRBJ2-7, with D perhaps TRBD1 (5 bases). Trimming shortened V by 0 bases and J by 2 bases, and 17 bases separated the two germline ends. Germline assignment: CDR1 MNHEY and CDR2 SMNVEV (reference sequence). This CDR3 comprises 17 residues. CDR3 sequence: CASSLSGAETGPYEQYF. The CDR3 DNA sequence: TGTGCCAGCAGTTTATCAGGGGCAGAGACCGGCCCCTACGAGCAGTACTTC.

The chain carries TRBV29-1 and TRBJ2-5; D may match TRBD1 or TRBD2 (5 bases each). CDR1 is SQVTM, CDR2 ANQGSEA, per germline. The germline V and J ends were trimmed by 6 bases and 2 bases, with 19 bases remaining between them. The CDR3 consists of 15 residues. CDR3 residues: CSVSPGTKPQETQYF. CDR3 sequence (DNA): TGCAGCGTCTCACCGGGGACGAAGCCTCAAGAGACCCAGTACTTC.

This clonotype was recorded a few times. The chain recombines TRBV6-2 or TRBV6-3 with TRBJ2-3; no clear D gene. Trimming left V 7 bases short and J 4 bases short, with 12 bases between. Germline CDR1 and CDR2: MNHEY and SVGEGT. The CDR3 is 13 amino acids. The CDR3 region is CASKLRAADTQYF. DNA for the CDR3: TGTGCCAGCAAGCTGAGAGCCGCAGATACGCAGTATTTT.

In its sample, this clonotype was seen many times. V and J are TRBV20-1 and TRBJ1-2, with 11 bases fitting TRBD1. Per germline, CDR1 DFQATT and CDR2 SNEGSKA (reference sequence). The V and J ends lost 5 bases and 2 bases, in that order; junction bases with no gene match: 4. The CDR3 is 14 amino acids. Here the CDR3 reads CSAGQGASNYGYTF. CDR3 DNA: TGCAGTGCTGGACAGGGGGCGTCAAACTATGGCTACACCTTC.

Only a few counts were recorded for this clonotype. For the CDR3, the DNA is TGTGCCAGCAGCTTAGCTCACTTGAGGCAGGGCCTTAAAAACATTCAGTACTTC. The encoded protein is CASSLAHLRQGLKNIQYF. The chain carries TRBV7-8 and TRBJ2-4, with a weak D call TRBD1 (5 bases). The CDR3 loop spans 18 amino acids. The ends were cut back, 0 bases at V and 4 bases at J, with 19 bases in the middle. CDR1 is SGHVS, CDR2 FQNEAQ, per germline.

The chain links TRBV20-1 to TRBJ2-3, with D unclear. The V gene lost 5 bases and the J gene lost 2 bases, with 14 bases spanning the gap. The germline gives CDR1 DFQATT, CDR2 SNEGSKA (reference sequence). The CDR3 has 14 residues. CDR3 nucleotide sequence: TGCAGTGCTCCGTACAAGCTCTCCACAGATACGCAGTATTTT. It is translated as CSAPYKLSTDTQYF.

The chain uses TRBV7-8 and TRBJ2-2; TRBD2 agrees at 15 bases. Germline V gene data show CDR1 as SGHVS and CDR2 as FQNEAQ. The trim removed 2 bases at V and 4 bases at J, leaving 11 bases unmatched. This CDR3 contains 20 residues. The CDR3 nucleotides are TGTGCCAGCAGCTTAACTACTCCCGGGACTAGCGGGAGGTTCACCGGGGAGCTGTTTTTT. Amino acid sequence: CASSLTTPGTSGRFTGELFF.

CDR3 protein: CASSQAGRQETQYF. CDR3 bases: TGCGCCAGCAGCCAAGCGGGACGGCAAGAGACCCAGTACTTC. J is TRBJ2-5 and V is TRBV4-3, with D possibly called TRBD1 or TRBD2 (5 bases each). CDR3 length: 14 amino acids. CDR1 is LGHNA, CDR2 YSLEER, per germline. The ends were cut back, 1 base at V and 2 bases at J, with 8 bases in the middle.

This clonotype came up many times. CDR3 sequence: CASGSSNQPQHF. For the CDR3, the DNA is TGTGCCAGCGGAAGTAGCAATCAGCCCCAGCATTTT. V gene TRBV27 combines with J gene TRBJ1-5; D is uncertain. V was cut by 8 bases and J by 0 bases, with 5 bases left in between. Germline V gene sequence: CDR1 MNHEY, CDR2 SMNVEV (reference sequence). This CDR3 spans 12 amino acids.

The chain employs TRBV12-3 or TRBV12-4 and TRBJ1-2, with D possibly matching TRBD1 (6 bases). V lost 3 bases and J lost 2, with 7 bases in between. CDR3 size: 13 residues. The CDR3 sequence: CASSLDRNYGYTF. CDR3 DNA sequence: TGTGCCAGCAGTTTGGACAGAAACTATGGCTACACCTTC.

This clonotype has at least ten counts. In DNA form, the CDR3 reads TGTGCCAGCAGTTTCGGGGGGACAGTTGGCGGCTACACCTTC. It yields the protein CASSFGGTVGGYTF. The chain employs TRBV12-3 or TRBV12-4 and TRBJ1-2, with 7 nucleotides matching TRBD1. V shed 3 bases, J shed 8 bases, and the junction held 9 bases outside the gene matches. This CDR3 is built from 14 residues.

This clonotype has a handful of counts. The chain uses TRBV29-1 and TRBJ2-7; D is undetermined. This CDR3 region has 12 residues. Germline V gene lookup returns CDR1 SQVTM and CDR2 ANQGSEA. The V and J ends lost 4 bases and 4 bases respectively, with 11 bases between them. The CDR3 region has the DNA TGCAGCGTTGGCCAGGATTATTACGAGCAGTACTTC. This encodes CSVGQDYYEQYF.

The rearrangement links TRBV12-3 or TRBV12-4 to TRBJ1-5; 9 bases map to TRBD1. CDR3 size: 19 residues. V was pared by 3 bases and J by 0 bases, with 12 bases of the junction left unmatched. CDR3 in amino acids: CASSFSGTGLPYSNQPQHF. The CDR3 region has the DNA TGTGCCAGCAGTTTTAGTGGGACAGGGTTGCCTTATAGCAATCAGCCCCAGCATTTT.

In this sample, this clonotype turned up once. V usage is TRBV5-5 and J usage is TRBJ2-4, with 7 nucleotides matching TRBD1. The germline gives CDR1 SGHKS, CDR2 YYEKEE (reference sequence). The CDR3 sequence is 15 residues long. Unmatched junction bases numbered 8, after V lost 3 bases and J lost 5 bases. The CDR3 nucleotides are TGTGCCAGCAGCTACCTCCGGGACAGACAAAACATTCAGTACTTC. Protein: CASSYLRDRQNIQYF.

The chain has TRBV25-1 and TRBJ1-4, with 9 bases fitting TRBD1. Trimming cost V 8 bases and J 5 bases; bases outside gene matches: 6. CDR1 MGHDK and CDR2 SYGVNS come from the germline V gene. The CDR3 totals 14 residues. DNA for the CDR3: TGTGCCAGCGGACAGGGGTTCCGGAATGAAAAACTGTTTTTT. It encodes CASGQGFRNEKLFF.

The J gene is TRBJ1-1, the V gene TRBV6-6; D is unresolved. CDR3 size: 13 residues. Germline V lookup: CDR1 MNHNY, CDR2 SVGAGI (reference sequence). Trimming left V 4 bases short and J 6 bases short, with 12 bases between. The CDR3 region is CASSFPSRAEAFF. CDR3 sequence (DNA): TGTGCCAGCAGTTTCCCTAGCCGGGCTGAAGCTTTCTTT.

The DNA of the CDR3 is TGCGCCAGCAGCTTGTCGCCACCGGGACGGTACACCGGGGAGCTGTTTTTT. It translates to CASSLSPPGRYTGELFF. J is TRBJ2-2 and V is TRBV5-1; D may correspond to TRBD1 or TRBD2 (5 bases each). The CDR3 covers 17 residues. The germline gives CDR1 SGHRS, CDR2 YFSETQ. The V gene lost 1 base and the J gene lost 3 bases, with 16 bases spanning the gap.